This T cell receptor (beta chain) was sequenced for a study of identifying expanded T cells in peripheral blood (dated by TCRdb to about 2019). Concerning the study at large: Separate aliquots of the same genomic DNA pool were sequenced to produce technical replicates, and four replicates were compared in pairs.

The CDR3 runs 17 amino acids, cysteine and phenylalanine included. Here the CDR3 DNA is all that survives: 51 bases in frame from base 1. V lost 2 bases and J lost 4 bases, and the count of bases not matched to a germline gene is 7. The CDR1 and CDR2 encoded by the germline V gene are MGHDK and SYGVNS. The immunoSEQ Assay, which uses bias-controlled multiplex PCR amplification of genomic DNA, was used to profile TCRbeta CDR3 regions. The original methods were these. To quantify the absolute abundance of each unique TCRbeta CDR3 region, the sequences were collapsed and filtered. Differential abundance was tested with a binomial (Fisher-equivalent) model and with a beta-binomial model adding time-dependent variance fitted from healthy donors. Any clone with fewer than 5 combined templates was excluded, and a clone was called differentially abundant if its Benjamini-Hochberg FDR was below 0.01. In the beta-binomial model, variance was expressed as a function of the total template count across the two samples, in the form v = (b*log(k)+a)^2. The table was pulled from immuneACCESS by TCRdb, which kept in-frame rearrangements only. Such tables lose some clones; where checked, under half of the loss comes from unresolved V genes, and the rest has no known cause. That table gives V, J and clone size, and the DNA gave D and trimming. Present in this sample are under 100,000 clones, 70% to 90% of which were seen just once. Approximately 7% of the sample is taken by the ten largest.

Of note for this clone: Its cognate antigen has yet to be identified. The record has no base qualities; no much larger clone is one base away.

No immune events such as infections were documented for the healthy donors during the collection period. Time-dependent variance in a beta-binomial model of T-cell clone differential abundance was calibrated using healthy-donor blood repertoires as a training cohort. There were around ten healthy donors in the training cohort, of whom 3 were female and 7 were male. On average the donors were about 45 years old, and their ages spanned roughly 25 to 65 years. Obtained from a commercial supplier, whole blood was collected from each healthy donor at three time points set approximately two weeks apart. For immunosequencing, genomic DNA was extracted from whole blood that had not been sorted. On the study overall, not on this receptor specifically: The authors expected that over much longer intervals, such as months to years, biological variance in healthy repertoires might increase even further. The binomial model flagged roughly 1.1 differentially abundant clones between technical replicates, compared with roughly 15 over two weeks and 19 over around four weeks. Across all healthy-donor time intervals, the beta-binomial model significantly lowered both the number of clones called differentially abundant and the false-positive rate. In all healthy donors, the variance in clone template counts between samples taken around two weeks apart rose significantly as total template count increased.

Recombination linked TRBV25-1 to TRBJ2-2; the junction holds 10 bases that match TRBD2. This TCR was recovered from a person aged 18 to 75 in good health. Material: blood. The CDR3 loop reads CASSEMKAGGVTGELFF. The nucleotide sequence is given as TGTGCCAGCAGTGAAATGAAAGCGGGAGGGGTCACCGGGGAGCTGTTTTTT.